This entry lists 10 T cell receptor beta chains sequenced from one sample in a study of T cell repertoires in cytomegalovirus infection. MiXCR, applied by TCRdb to the reads, yields one record per CDR3 protein. The table has fewer than 200,000 distinct CDR3 sequences, 14% seen once; the top ten hold 27%. Material: PBMCs. The receptors stem from a human donor in good health (CMV status not recorded). Some clones in this sample may be carry-over from other donors' samples.

This clonotype showed up many times. The CDR3 loop is CASSFGDRNTGELFF. The CDR3 DNA follows: TGTGCCAGCAGTTTCGGGGACAGGAACACCGGGGAGCTGTTTTTT. This chain links TRBV28 with TRBJ2-2, with TRBD1 matching over 7 bases. V was pared by 3 bases and J by 1 base, with 2 bases of the junction left unmatched. The length of the CDR3 is 15 residues. Germline V CDR1 and CDR2: MDHEN, SYDVKM. Variable domain in full (rest from reference TRBV28 and TRBJ2-2): DVKVTQSSRYLVKRTGEKVFLECVQDMDHENMFWYRQDPGLGLRLIYFSYDVKMKEKGDIPEGYSVSREKKERFSLILESASTNQTSMYLCASSFGDRNTGELFFGEGSRLTVL.

The genes are TRBV25-1 and TRBJ2-3, with 8 bases lining up with TRBD1. Germline assignment: CDR1 MGHDK and CDR2 SYGVNS. The J segment lost 3 bases and the V segment lost 1 base, leaving 6 bases of the junction unmatched. The CDR3 runs 16 residues. Here the CDR3 reads CASSESPGGETDTQYF. CDR3 DNA: TGTGCCAGCAGTGAATCACCAGGGGGCGAGACAGATACGCAGTATTTT.

V is TRBV29-1 and J is TRBJ2-2; D remains unclear. The V end was cut by 3 bases, the J end by 0 bases, with 8 bases between. CDR3 length: 14 residues. Germline CDR1 SQVTM, CDR2 ANQGSEA. CDR3 sequence: CSVEWRPNTGELFF. The CDR3 DNA follows: TGCAGCGTTGAGTGGCGGCCGAACACCGGGGAGCTGTTTTTT.

The chain employs TRBV29-1 and TRBJ1-1; D call uncertain. CDR3 length equals 12 residues. The V gene lost 5 bases and the J gene lost 5 bases, with 12 bases spanning the gap. CDR1 and CDR2 from the germline V gene are SQVTM and ANQGSEA. CDR3 DNA sequence: TGCAGCGTTCAGACCCAGGCTACTGAAGCTTTCTTT. This gives the protein CSVQTQATEAFF. Full variable domain (missing parts from reference TRBV29-1 and TRBJ1-1): SAVISQKPSRDICQRGTSLTIQCQVDSQVTMMFWYRQQPGQSLTLIATANQGSEATYESGFVIDKFPISRPNLTFSTLTVSNMSPEDSSIYLCSVQTQATEAFFGQGTRLTVV.

The rearrangement joins TRBV15 to TRBJ2-7, with 8 bases that match TRBD2. Unmatched junction bases numbered 6, after V lost 0 bases and J lost 5 bases. The germline CDR1 and CDR2 sequences are LNHNV and YYDKDF (reference sequence). CDR3 length: 15 amino acids. The CDR3 is CATSRETGRANEQYF. CDR3 nucleotide sequence: TGTGCCACCAGCAGAGAGACCGGGAGGGCTAACGAGCAGTACTTC.

The gene calls are TRBV10-3 and TRBJ1-1, with 7 positions matching TRBD1. CDR1 is ENHRY, CDR2 SYGVKD, per germline. Trimming cost V 6 bases and J 3 bases; bases outside gene matches: 4. The CDR3 has 13 residues. For the CDR3, the DNA is TGTGCCATCAGCGGTACAGGGGACACTGAAGCTTTCTTT. Translated: CAISGTGDTEAFF.

This clonotype was detected ten times or more. The chain links TRBV6-2 or TRBV6-3 to TRBJ2-7; either TRBD1 or TRBD2 may fit D (5 bases each). Between the trimmed V and J ends, which lost 0 bases and 5 bases, there was a span of 20 bases. Germline CDR1 reads MNHEY; CDR2 reads SVGEGT. CDR3 length equals 17 residues. The CDR3 region has the DNA TGTGCCAGCAGTTACTCGAGTTACAGGAGGCCCGGGGACGAGCAGTACTTC. Amino acid sequence: CASSYSSYRRPGDEQYF.

This clonotype was recorded at least ten times. This chain connects TRBV7-9 to TRBJ2-1, with unresolved D. Germline assignment: CDR1 SEHNR and CDR2 FQNEAQ (reference sequence). The CDR3 has 13 residues. The V and J ends lost 2 bases and 2 bases respectively, with 4 bases between them. The CDR3 sequence: CASSLITYNEQFF. The DNA of the CDR3 is TGTGCCAGCAGCTTAATTACCTACAATGAGCAGTTCTTC.

J is TRBJ1-2 and V is TRBV7-8; TRBD1 might be the D (5 bases). CDR1 is SGHVS, CDR2 FQNEAQ, per germline. This CDR3 has 14 residues. Trimming cost V 1 base and J 5 bases, with 11 bases left between them. CDR3 DNA sequence: TGTGCCAGCAGCTTAGTGGCGGGGGAATATGGCTACACCTTC. Protein sequence: CASSLVAGEYGYTF. Full variable domain (remainder filled in from reference TRBV7-8 and TRBJ1-2): GAGVSQSPRYKVAKRGQDVALRCDPISGHVSLFWYQQALGQGPEFLTYFQNEAQLDKSGLPSDRFFAERPEGSVSTLKIQRTQQEDSAVYLCASSLVAGEYGYTFGSGTRLTVV.

This clonotype has a handful of counts. The chain has TRBV2 and TRBJ1-2; D is uncertain. This CDR3 region has 12 residues. Germline V gene sequence: CDR1 SNHLY, CDR2 FYNNEI. The V end was cut by 6 bases, the J end by 3 bases, with 8 bases between. The CDR3 nucleotides read TGTGCCAGCAGACCGGGCTACTATGGCTACACCTTC. Amino acids: CASRPGYYGYTF.